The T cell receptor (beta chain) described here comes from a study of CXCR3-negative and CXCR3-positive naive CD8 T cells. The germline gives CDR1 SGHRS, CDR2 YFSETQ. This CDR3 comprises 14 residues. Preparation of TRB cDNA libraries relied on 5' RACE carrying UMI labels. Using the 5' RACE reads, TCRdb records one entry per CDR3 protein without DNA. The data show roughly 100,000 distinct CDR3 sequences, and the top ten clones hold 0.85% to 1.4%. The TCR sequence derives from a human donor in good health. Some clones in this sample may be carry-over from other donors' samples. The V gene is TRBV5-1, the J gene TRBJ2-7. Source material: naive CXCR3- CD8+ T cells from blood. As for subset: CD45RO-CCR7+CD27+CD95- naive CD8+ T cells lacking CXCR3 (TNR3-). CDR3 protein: CASSLEGRSYEQYF.